The present entry profiles one TCR beta chain with its context. This entry belongs to a study of T cell responses to AZD1222 COVID-19 vaccine. About the study: Second-dose intervals of approximately 4 or approximately 12 weeks were pooled.

Libraries were prepared by immunoSEQ multiplex PCR; TCRdb keeps only in-frame clonotypes and omits some of them. The table lists around 78,000 clones, roughly nine tenths of them singletons. Trimming cost V 0 bases and J 7 bases; bases outside gene matches: 6. In germline, CDR1 is SGDLS, CDR2 YYNGEE. The CDR3 loop spans 15 amino acids. The rearrangement uses TRBV9 and TRBJ2-1; 8 bases are a match to TRBD1. Sequencing was performed on peripheral blood, taken on day 0 of AZD1222 vaccination. The clonotype was recovered from an adult in good health. DNA of the CDR3: TGTGCCAGCAGCGTAGACCAGGGGGCCTCAAATGAGCAGTTCTTC. Translated, it gives CASSVDQGASNEQFF. The whole variable domain, filled in from reference TRBV9 and TRBJ2-1, reads DSGVTQTPKHLITATGQRVTLRCSPRSGDLSVYWYQQSLDQGLQFLIQYYNGEERAKGNILERFSAQQFPDLHSELNLSSLELGDSALYFCASSVDQGASNEQFFGPGTRLTVL.